Shown below are 28 T cell receptor beta chains from a single sample sequenced in a study of T cell responses to AZD1222 COVID-19 vaccine. The method was immunoSEQ multiplex PCR; TCRdb's version includes in-frame clones alone and lacks a portion of them. Here the sample spans 100,000 to 150,000 clones, around 93% being singletons. Source: peripheral blood, taken on day 0 of AZD1222 vaccination. The receptors come from an adult in good health.

The V and J genes are TRBV28 and TRBJ1-2; D call uncertain. V lost 6 bases and J lost 4, with 15 bases in between. The CDR3 spans 14 residues. CDR1 and CDR2 from the germline V gene are MDHEN and SYDVKM. For the CDR3, the DNA is TGTGCCAGCAGCCGGAGAGCCCTAGGCTATGGCTACACCTTC. Amino acid sequence: CASSRRALGYGYTF.

The rearrangement links TRBV18 to TRBJ2-3; no firm D call. Germline CDR1 is KGHSH and CDR2 is LQKENI. V lost 10 bases and J lost 2, with 13 bases in between. CDR3 length equals 13 residues. The CDR3 here is CATQPGVTDTQYF. For the CDR3, the DNA is TGTGCCACCCAACCTGGGGTCACAGATACGCAGTATTTT.

This clone was recorded only once. The V and J genes are TRBV9 and TRBJ2-2; TRBD1 aligns across 8 bases. CDR3 size: 17 residues. J gave up 0 bases and V 3 bases, and 7 bases lay outside the gene matches. Germline CDR1 SGDLS, CDR2 YYNGEE. CDR3 DNA sequence: TGTGCCAGCAGCGCGCACAGGGGGTTCGCGAACACCGGGGAGCTGTTTTTT. Its translation is CASSAHRGFANTGELFF.

The J gene is TRBJ1-2, the V gene TRBV3-1 (or the pseudogene TRBV3-2); D gene uncertain. This CDR3 contains 13 residues. Per germline, CDR1 LGHDT and CDR2 YNNKEL (reference sequence). V dropped 1 base and J dropped 9 bases, with 12 bases sitting between them. This chain's CDR3 is CASSQVAGLSYTF. The CDR3 DNA follows: TGTGCCAGCAGCCAAGTCGCAGGCCTGAGCTACACCTTC.

The J gene is TRBJ1-4, the V gene TRBV19, with D maybe TRBD1 (5 bases). In germline, CDR1 is LNHDA, CDR2 SQIVND (reference sequence). The V end lost 2 bases, the J end lost 8 bases, and 12 bases lay between the germline ends. The CDR3 sequence is 14 residues long. CDR3 bases: TGTGCCAGTAGTATAATGACAGCTCAGGAAAAACTGTTTTTT. Translation: CASSIMTAQEKLFF.

The chain couples TRBV27 to TRBJ2-1; D is tentatively TRBD1 or TRBD2 (5 bases each). Germline CDR1 is MNHEY and CDR2 is SMNVEV (reference sequence). There are 16 residues in the CDR3. Trimming left V 6 bases short and J 6 bases short, with 21 bases between. The CDR3 sequence is CASSPFGDRGINEQFF. Written as DNA, the CDR3 is TGTGCCAGCAGCCCGTTTGGGGACCGAGGGATCAATGAGCAGTTCTTC.

The chain recombines TRBV14 with TRBJ2-2, with 7 bases aligning to TRBD1. Trimming at V came to 8 bases and at J to 4 bases, leaving 7 bases not matched to a gene. CDR1 and CDR2 (germline): SGHDN, FVKESK. The CDR3 is made up of 14 amino acids. The CDR3 loop reads CASRSAGGTGELFF. The CDR3 DNA reads as TGTGCCAGCCGCTCGGCAGGGGGCACCGGGGAGCTGTTTTTT.

The chain joins TRBV4-2 to TRBJ2-7; 10 nucleotides align to TRBD2. The CDR3 has 17 amino acids. The J segment lost 6 bases and the V segment lost 6 bases, leaving 17 bases of the junction unmatched. The V gene's germline CDR1 is LGHNA and CDR2 YNFKEQ. CDR3 DNA: TGTGCCAGCAGACCTCAGACTAGCGGGTTAAGGGCTCTCGAGCAGTACTTC. This sequence encodes CASRPQTSGLRALEQYF.

The gene calls are TRBV19 and TRBJ1-1, with TRBD1 identical over 9 bases. V lost 4 bases and J lost 4; bases outside the gene matches: 7. CDR1 and CDR2 (germline): LNHDA, SQIVND (reference sequence). The CDR3 is 15 residues long. The CDR3: CASSRDRVEGTEAFF. Here the CDR3 DNA reads TGTGCCAGTAGTAGGGACAGGGTAGAGGGCACTGAAGCTTTCTTT.

The chain employs TRBV27 and TRBJ1-1; 9 bases align to TRBD1. CDR1 and CDR2 (germline): MNHEY, SMNVEV (reference sequence). After removal of 5 bases from V and 5 bases from J, the junction contained 12 bases not matched to a gene. The CDR3 is 16 residues long. The CDR3 DNA is TGTGCCAGCAGTCTTACCCCCGGGACAGGGAAAACTGAAGCTTTCTTT. Translating gives CASSLTPGTGKTEAFF.

The chain recombines TRBV1 with TRBJ2-2; the table calls TRBD2, which could not be checked here. TRBV1 is marked as a pseudogene. This CDR3 is built from 17 residues. CDR3 in amino acids: CTSSQSSGRPDTGELFF. CDR3 bases: TGCACCAGCAGCCAGTCTAGCGGGAGGCCGGACACCGGGGAGCTGTTTTTT.

V usage is TRBV5-1 and J usage is TRBJ2-2; 9 nucleotides agree with TRBD1. Losses at the gene ends were 0 bases for V and 4 bases for J; bases not matched to a gene: 1. This CDR3 region has 15 residues. Germline CDR1 SGHRS, CDR2 YFSETQ. The CDR3 region is CASSLATGGTGELFF. For the CDR3, the DNA is TGCGCCAGCAGCTTGGCGACAGGGGGCACCGGGGAGCTGTTTTTT.

V and J are TRBV7-2 and TRBJ2-7, with D possibly matching TRBD1 (6 bases). The CDR3 has 15 amino acids. Germline V gene data show CDR1 as SGHTA and CDR2 as FQGNSA. V was trimmed by 4 bases and J by 3 bases, leaving 16 bases between them. CDR3 amino acids: CASSSSGTLFYEQYF. CDR3 bases: TGTGCCAGCAGCTCGTCCGGGACATTATTCTACGAGCAGTACTTC.

In this sample, this clone turned up once. This chain connects TRBV30 to TRBJ1-5; 8 bases fit TRBD1. The germline CDR1 and CDR2 sequences are GTSNPN and SVGIG (reference sequence). V lost 3 bases to trimming and J lost 4 bases; unmatched junction nucleotides: 2. There are 13 residues in the CDR3. The CDR3 sequence is CAWRGTGNQPQHF. CDR3 nucleotide sequence: TGTGCCTGGAGAGGGACAGGTAATCAGCCCCAGCATTTT.

This chain connects TRBV4-1 to TRBJ2-3; no clear D gene. The CDR3 has 15 amino acids. The germline V and J ends were trimmed by 1 base and 2 bases, with 10 bases remaining between them. Germline lookup yields CDR1 MGHRA and CDR2 YSYEKL. The CDR3 here is CASSQGRTYTDTQYF. The CDR3 DNA is TGCGCCAGCAGCCAAGGGCGGACGTACACAGATACGCAGTATTTT.

This rearrangement joins TRBV27 to TRBJ1-5, with D unresolved. Trimming removed 6 bases at V and 0 bases at J, with 12 bases between. This CDR3 spans 15 amino acids. Germline-derived CDR1 and CDR2 are MNHEY and SMNVEV (reference sequence). The CDR3 coding sequence is TGTGCCAGCAGCTCCCTGGGCGTTAGCAATCAGCCCCAGCATTTT. This translates into CASSSLGVSNQPQHF.

V gene TRBV29-1 combines with J gene TRBJ1-2; D is unclear. The V gene lost 1 base and the J gene lost 6 bases, with 18 bases spanning the gap. The CDR3 spans 15 residues. Germline loops: CDR1 SQVTM, CDR2 ANQGSEA. CDR3 protein: CSVEGRLKRFDGYTF. CDR3 DNA: TGCAGCGTTGAAGGTCGGTTGAAACGTTTCGATGGCTACACCTTC.

J is TRBJ1-2 and V is TRBV11-2; 9 bases match TRBD1. The V and J ends lost 0 bases and 3 bases, in that order; junction bases with no gene match: 5. CDR3 length equals 16 residues. Germline V CDR1 and CDR2: SGHAT, FQNNGV. The CDR3 sequence is CASSLEGQGTYYGYTF. Written as DNA, the CDR3 is TGTGCCAGCAGCTTAGAGGGACAGGGTACATACTATGGCTACACCTTC. Full variable domain (remainder filled in from reference TRBV11-2 and TRBJ1-2): EAGVAQSPRYKIIEKRQSVAFWCNPISGHATLYWYQQILGQGPKLLIQFQNNGVVDDSQLPKDRFSAERLKGVDSTLKIQPAKLEDSAVYLCASSLEGQGTYYGYTFGSGTRLTVV.

The chain carries TRBV5-1 and TRBJ1-6; 7 nucleotides agree with TRBD1. This CDR3 has 16 residues. Germline V gene lookup returns CDR1 SGHRS and CDR2 YFSETQ. J lost 8 bases, V lost 0 bases, and 8 bases had no gene match. The CDR3 nucleotides are TGCGCCAGCAGCTTGGGACAGGGCCTTCCCTATTCACCCCTCCACTTT. Its protein is CASSLGQGLPYSPLHF.

V is TRBV10-3 and J is TRBJ2-7, with 7 bases that match TRBD1. V dropped 10 bases and J dropped 10; count of bases not matched to a gene: 10. This CDR3 region has 11 residues. Germline V gene sequence: CDR1 ENHRY, CDR2 SYGVKD. Here the CDR3 DNA reads TGTGCCAGCTCCGGGACAGACTTACAGTACTTC. Translation gives CASSGTDLQYF.

The chain employs TRBV9 and TRBJ1-1; D is ambiguous. This CDR3 contains 14 residues. Germline values: CDR1 SGDLS, CDR2 YYNGEE. V gave up 0 bases and J gave up 1 base, with 7 bases separating them. CDR3 bases: TGTGCCAGCAGCGTAGTTGCCTCGAACACTGAAGCTTTCTTT. It codes for CASSVVASNTEAFF.

V usage is TRBV7-9 and J usage is TRBJ1-2, with D possibly being TRBD1 (5 bases). The CDR3 runs to 16 residues. With 3 bases removed from V and 0 bases from J, the gap between germline ends came to 14 bases. Germline values: CDR1 SEHNR, CDR2 FQNEAQ (reference sequence). For the CDR3, the DNA is TGTGCCAGCAGCTTTCCAGGGAGGAATTCTAACTATGGCTACACCTTC. Translation gives CASSFPGRNSNYGYTF. Combining the CDR3 with reference TRBV7-9 and TRBJ1-2 gives the whole variable domain DTGVSQNPRHKITKRGQNVTFRCDPISEHNRLYWYRQTLGQGPEFLTYFQNEAQLEKSRLLSDRFSAERPKGSFSTLEIQRTEQGDSAMYLCASSFPGRNSNYGYTFGSGTRLTVV.

The rearrangement links TRBV5-1 to TRBJ2-1; 8 bases line up with TRBD2. V shed 0 bases, J shed 2 bases, and the junction held 4 bases outside the gene matches. CDR3 length: 16 amino acids. Per germline, CDR1 SGHRS and CDR2 YFSETQ. In nucleotides, the CDR3 is TGCGCCAGCAGCTTGGTTGTTAGCGGGACCTACAATGAGCAGTTCTTC. Amino acid sequence: CASSLVVSGTYNEQFF.

The chain uses TRBV5-1 and TRBJ2-3; no clear D gene. Trimming pared 6 bases from V and 0 bases from J, leaving 14 bases between. This CDR3 region has 15 residues. Looked up from germline, CDR1 is SGHRS and CDR2 is YFSETQ. The chain's CDR3 is CASNPTLPSTDTQYF. CDR3 sequence (DNA): TGCGCCAGCAATCCGACACTGCCTAGCACAGATACGCAGTATTTT.

The gene calls are TRBV4-1 and TRBJ2-2; D gene unclear. There are 14 residues in the CDR3. With 1 base removed from V and 5 bases from J, the gap between germline ends came to 8 bases. The germline V gene has CDR1 MGHRA and CDR2 YSYEKL. This chain's CDR3 is CASSQGPATGELFF. The CDR3 nucleotides read TGCGCCAGCAGCCAAGGGCCAGCTACCGGGGAGCTGTTTTTT.

The CDR3 bases are TGTGCCAGCGCGTTTGCACCTAGGGCAGGCACCGGGGAGCTGTTTTTT. Amino acid sequence: CASAFAPRAGTGELFF. V usage is TRBV6-6 and J usage is TRBJ2-2; D is unclear. V lost 8 bases and J lost 4, with 20 bases in between. CDR1 and CDR2 from the germline V gene are MNHNY and SVGAGI (reference sequence). The CDR3 length is 16 residues.

The rearrangement links TRBV12-3 or TRBV12-4 to TRBJ2-4; possible D gene TRBD1, 6 bases. The CDR3 contains 13 residues. V lost 4 bases to trimming and J lost 9 bases, with 13 bases between them. The CDR3 bases are TGTGCCAGCAGTTCGACAGGCCTTGGCATTCAGTACTTC. As protein: CASSSTGLGIQYF.

The chain carries TRBV18 and TRBJ2-1, with 10 bases aligning to TRBD2. Germline assignment: CDR1 KGHSH and CDR2 LQKENI. The CDR3 consists of 15 residues. V was clipped by 2 bases and J by 6 bases; unmatched bases: 4. The CDR3 bases are TGTGCCAGCTCACCAGGACTAGCGGCAATCAATGAGCAGTTCTTC. It is translated as CASSPGLAAINEQFF.